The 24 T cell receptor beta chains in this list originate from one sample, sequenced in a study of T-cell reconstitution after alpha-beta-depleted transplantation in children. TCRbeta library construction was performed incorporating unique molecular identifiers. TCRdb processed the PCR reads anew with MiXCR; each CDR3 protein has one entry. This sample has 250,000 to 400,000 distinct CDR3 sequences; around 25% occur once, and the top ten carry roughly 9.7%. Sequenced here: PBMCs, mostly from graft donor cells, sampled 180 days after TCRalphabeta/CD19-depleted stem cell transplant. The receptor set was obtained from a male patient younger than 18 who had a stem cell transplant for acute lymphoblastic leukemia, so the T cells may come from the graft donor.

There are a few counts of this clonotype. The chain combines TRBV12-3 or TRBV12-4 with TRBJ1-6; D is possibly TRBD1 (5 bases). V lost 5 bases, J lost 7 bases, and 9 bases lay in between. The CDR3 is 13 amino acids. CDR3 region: CASSQGKNSPLHF. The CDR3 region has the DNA TGTGCCAGCAGTCAGGGAAAGAATTCACCCCTCCACTTT.

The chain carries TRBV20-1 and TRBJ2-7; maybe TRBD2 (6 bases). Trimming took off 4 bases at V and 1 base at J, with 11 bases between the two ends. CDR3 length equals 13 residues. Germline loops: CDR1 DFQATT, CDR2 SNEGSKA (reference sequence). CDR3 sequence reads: CSATGSRSYEQYF. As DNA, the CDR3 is TGCAGTGCTACCGGGAGCAGGTCCTACGAGCAGTACTTC.

The CDR3 is CASRATGTPGELFF. The CDR3, as DNA: TGTGCCAGCAGGGCTACAGGTACCCCAGGGGAGCTGTTTTTT. This chain joins TRBV7-8 and TRBJ2-2, with D possibly being TRBD1 (5 bases). CDR1 and CDR2 (germline): SGHVS, FQNEAQ. Trimming shortened V by 6 bases and J by 8 bases, and 16 bases separated the two germline ends. This CDR3 is built from 14 residues.

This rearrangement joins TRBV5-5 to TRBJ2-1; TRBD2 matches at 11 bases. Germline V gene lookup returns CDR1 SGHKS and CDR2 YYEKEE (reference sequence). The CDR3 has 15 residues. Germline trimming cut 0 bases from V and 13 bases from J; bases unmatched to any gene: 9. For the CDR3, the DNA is TGTGCCAGCAGCTTGGTGGGTAGCGGGAGGGGGGGTCAGTTCTTC. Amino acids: CASSLVGSGRGGQFF. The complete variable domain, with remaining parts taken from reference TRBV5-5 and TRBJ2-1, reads DAGVTQSPTHLIKTRGQQVTLRCSPISGHKSVSWYQQVLGQGPQFIFQYYEKEERGRGNFPDRFSARQFPNYSSELNVNALLLGDSALYLCASSLVGSGRGGQFFGPGTRLTVL.

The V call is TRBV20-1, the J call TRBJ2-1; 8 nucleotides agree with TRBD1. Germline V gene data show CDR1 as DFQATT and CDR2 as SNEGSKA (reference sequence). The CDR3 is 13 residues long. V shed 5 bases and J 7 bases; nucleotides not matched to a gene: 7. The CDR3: CSAFQGAHNEQFF. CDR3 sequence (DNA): TGCAGTGCTTTTCAGGGGGCGCATAATGAGCAGTTCTTC.

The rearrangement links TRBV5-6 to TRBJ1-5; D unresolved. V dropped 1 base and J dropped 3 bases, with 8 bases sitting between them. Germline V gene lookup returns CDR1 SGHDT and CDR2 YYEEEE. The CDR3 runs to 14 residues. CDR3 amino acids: CASSLRSINQPQHF. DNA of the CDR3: TGTGCCAGCAGCTTGCGGTCGATCAATCAGCCCCAGCATTTT.

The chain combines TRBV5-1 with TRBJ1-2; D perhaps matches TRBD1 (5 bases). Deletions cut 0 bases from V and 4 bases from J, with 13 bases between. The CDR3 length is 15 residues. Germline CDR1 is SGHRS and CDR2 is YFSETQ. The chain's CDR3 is CASSLVGDRAYGYTF. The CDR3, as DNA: TGCGCCAGCAGCTTGGTGGGGGACCGGGCCTATGGCTACACCTTC.

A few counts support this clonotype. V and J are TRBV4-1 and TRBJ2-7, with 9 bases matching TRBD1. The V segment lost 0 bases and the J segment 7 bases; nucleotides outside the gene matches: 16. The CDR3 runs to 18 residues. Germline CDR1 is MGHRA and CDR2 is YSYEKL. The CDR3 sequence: CASSQDFESGTGYREQYF. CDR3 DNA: TGCGCCAGCAGCCAAGATTTCGAATCCGGGACAGGGTATCGGGAGCAGTACTTC.

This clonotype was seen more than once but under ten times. The CDR3 DNA reads as TGTGCCAGCGGGCAACGAATCCGGGACAGGGGCACCACAGATACGCAGTATTTT. Its protein is CASGQRIRDRGTTDTQYF. The rearrangement uses TRBV11-1 and TRBJ2-3; 10 bases match TRBD1. V lost 8 bases and J lost 2; bases outside the gene matches: 16. This CDR3 spans 18 amino acids. CDR1 is SGHAT and CDR2 is FQDESV in the germline V gene (reference sequence).

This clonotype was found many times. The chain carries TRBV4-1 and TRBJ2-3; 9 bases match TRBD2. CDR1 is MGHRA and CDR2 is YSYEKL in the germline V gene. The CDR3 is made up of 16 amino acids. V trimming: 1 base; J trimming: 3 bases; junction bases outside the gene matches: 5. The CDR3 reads CASSQGAGGGTDTQYF. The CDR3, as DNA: TGCGCCAGCAGCCAAGGAGCGGGAGGAGGAACAGATACGCAGTATTTT.

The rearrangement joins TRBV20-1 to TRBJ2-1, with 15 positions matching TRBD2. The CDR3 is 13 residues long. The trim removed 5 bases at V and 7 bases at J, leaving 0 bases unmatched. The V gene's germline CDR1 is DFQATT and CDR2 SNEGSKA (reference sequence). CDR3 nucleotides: TGCAGTGCTGGGACTAGCGGGAGGAATGAGCAGTTCTTC. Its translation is CSAGTSGRNEQFF.

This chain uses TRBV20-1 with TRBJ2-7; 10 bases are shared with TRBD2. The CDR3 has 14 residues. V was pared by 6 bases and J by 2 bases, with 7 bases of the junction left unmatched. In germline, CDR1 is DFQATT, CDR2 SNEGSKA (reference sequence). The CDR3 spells CSAPGAGGPYEQYF. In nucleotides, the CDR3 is TGCAGTGCCCCAGGAGCGGGAGGGCCCTACGAGCAGTACTTC.

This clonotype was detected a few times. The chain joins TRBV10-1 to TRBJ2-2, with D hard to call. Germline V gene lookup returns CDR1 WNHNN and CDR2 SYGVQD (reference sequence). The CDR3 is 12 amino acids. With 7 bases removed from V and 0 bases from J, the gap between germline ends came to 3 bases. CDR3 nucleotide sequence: TGCGCCAGCAAAACGAACACCGGGGAGCTGTTTTTT. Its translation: CASKTNTGELFF.

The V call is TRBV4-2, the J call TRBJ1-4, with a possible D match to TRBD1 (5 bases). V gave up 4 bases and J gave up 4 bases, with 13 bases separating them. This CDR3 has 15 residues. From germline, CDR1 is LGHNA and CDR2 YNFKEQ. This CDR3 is CASSPWGSLNEKLFF. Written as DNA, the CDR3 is TGTGCCAGCAGCCCCTGGGGCAGTCTTAATGAAAAACTGTTTTTT.

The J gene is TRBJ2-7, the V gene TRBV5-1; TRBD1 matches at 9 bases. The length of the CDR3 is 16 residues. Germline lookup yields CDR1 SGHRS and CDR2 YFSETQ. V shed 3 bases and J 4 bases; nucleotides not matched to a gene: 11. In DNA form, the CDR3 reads TGCGCCAGCAGCTACGGGCACGGGACAGGGCAGTACGAGCAGTACTTC. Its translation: CASSYGHGTGQYEQYF.

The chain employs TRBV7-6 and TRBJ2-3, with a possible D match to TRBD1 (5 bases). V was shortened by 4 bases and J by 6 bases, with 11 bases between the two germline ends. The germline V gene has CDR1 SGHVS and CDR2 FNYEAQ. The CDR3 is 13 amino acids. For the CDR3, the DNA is TGTGCCAGCAGCTCCGCCAGGGTTGATACGCAGTATTTT. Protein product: CASSSARVDTQYF. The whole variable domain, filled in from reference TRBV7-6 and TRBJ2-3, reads GAGVSQSPRYKVTKRGQDVALRCDPISGHVSLYWYRQALGQGPEFLTYFNYEAQQDKSGLPNDRFSAERPEGSISTLTIQRTEQRDSAMYRCASSSARVDTQYFGPGTRLTVL.

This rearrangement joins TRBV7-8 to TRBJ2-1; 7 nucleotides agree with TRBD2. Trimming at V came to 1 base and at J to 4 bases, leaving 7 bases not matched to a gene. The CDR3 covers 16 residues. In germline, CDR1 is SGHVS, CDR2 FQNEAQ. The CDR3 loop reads CASSLGLASGYNEQFF. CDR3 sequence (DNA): TGTGCCAGCAGCTTAGGATTGGCTAGCGGTTACAATGAGCAGTTCTTC.

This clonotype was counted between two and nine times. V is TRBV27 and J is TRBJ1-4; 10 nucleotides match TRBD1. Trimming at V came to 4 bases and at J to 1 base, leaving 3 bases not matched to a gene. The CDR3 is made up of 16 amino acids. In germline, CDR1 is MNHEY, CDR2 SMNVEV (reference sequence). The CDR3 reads CASSSRTGGTNEKLFF. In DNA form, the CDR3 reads TGTGCCAGCAGTTCTCGGACAGGGGGAACTAATGAAAAACTGTTTTTT.

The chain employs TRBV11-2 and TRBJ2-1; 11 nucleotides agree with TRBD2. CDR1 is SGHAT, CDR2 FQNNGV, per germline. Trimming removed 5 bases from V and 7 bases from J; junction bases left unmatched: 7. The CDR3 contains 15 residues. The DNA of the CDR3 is TGTGCCAGCAGCCGACTAGCGGGGATGATTAATGAGCAGTTCTTC. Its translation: CASSRLAGMINEQFF.

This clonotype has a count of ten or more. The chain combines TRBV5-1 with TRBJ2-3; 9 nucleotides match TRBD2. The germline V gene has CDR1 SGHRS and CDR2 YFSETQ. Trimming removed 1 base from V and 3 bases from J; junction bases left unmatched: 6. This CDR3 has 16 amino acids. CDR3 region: CASSLSLAGPTDTQYF. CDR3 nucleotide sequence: TGCGCCAGCAGCTTGAGTCTAGCGGGACCAACAGATACGCAGTATTTT.

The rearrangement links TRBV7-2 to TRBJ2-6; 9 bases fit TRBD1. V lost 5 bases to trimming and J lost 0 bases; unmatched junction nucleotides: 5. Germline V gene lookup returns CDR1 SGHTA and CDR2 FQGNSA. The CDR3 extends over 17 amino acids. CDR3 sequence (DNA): TGTGCCAGCAGCCCGGGACAGGGCCTCTCTGGGGCCAACGTCCTGACTTTC. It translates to CASSPGQGLSGANVLTF.

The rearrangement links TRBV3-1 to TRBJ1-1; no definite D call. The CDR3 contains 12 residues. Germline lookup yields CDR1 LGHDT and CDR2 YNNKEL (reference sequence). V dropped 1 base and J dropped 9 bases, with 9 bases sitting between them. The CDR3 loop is CASSQGPEKAFF. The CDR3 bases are TGTGCCAGCAGCCAAGGGCCCGAGAAAGCTTTCTTT. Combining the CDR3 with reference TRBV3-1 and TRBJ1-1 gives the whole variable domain DTAVSQTPKYLVTQMGNDKSIKCEQNLGHDTMYWYKQDSKKFLKIMFSYNNKELIINETVPNRFSPKSPDKAHLNLHINSLELGDSAVYFCASSQGPEKAFFGQGTRLTVV.

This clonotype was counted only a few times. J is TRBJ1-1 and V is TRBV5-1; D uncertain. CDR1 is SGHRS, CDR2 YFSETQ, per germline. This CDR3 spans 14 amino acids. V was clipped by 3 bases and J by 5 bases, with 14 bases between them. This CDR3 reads CASSSERRWTEAFF. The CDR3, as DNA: TGCGCCAGCAGCTCAGAAAGGAGGTGGACTGAAGCTTTCTTT. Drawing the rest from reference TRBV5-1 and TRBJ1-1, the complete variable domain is KAGVTQTPRYLIKTRGQQVTLSCSPISGHRSVSWYQQTPGQGLQFLFEYFSETQRNKGNFPGRFSGRQFSNSRSEMNVSTLELGDSALYLCASSSERRWTEAFFGQGTRLTVV.

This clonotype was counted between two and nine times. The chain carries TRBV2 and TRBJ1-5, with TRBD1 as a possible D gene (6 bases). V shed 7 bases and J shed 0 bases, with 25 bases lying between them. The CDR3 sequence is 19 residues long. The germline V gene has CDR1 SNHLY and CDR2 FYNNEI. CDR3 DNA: TGTGCCAGCAACATCATCGGGCCGGGACATACCCATAGCAATCAGCCCCAGCATTTT. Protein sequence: CASNIIGPGHTHSNQPQHF.